A selection of T cell receptor beta chains follows, all from one sample in a study of lymphopenia after photon versus proton radiotherapy. Generated by immunoSEQ multiplex PCR, the TCRdb table keeps only in-frame clones and is missing some. The sample comprises about 70,000 clones, roughly 92% of which are singletons, and 2.2% rests with the top ten. The material sequenced was peripheral blood, taken from a patient treated with photon-based radiotherapy. All receptors derive from a woman aged 40 to 50 with cholangiocarcinoma. The CDR3 runs from the conserved cysteine through the conserved F or W. Each record gives: D gene, J gene, CDR3 length, clone size, V gene, CDR3 protein, CDR3 DNA. D genes are given only for firm matches. Clone size, where shown, is once, few, many, or a class for clones that have expanded.

D gene: .
J gene: TRBJ1-2
CDR3 length: 12
clone size: many
V gene: TRBV19
CDR3 protein: CASSNVNYGYTF
CDR3 DNA: TGTGCCAGTAGTAATGTTAACTATGGCTACACCTTC

D gene: TRBD1
J gene: TRBJ1-2
CDR3 length: 14
clone size: once
V gene: TRBV7-9
CDR3 protein: CASSLTDRVLGYTF
CDR3 DNA: TGTGCCAGCAGCTTAACGGACAGGGTGTTAGGCTACACCTTC

D gene: .
J gene: TRBJ2-6
CDR3 length: 14
clone size: .
V gene: TRBV6-5
CDR3 protein: CASTTGSGANVLTF
CDR3 DNA: TGTGCCAGCACCACAGGGTCTGGGGCCAACGTCCTGACTTTC

D gene: .
J gene: TRBJ1-5
CDR3 length: 15
clone size: .
V gene: TRBV7-2
CDR3 protein: CASSLYAAPDQPQHF
CDR3 DNA: TGTGCCAGCAGCTTATACGCGGCCCCGGATCAGCCCCAGCATTTT

D gene: .
J gene: TRBJ2-6
CDR3 length: 14
clone size: .
V gene: TRBV7-9
CDR3 protein: CASSHALGANVLTF
CDR3 DNA: TGTGCCAGCAGCCACGCGTTAGGGGCCAACGTCCTGACTTTC

D gene: TRBD1
J gene: TRBJ1-6
CDR3 length: 12
clone size: few
V gene: TRBV19
CDR3 protein: CASSRGNSPLHF
CDR3 DNA: TGTGCCAGTTCCAGGGGGAATTCACCCCTCCACTTT

D gene: TRBD1
J gene: TRBJ1-2
CDR3 length: 14
clone size: .
V gene: TRBV28
CDR3 protein: CASSSLGTGKGYTF
CDR3 DNA: TGTGCCAGCAGTTCACTAGGGACAGGGAAAGGCTACACCTTC

D gene: .
J gene: TRBJ2-1
CDR3 length: 14
clone size: many
V gene: TRBV27
CDR3 protein: CASTPLETGNEQFF
CDR3 DNA: TGTGCCAGCACTCCCTTGGAGACGGGGAATGAGCAGTTCTTC

D gene: .
J gene: TRBJ1-1
CDR3 length: 16
clone size: .
V gene: TRBV28
CDR3 protein: CASSSGTTLSHTEAFF
CDR3 DNA: TGTGCCAGCAGTTCCGGGACCACCCTTTCTCACACTGAAGCTTTCTTT

D gene: TRBD1
J gene: TRBJ2-7
CDR3 length: 16
clone size: .
V gene: TRBV10-3
CDR3 protein: CAISESRRTGGDEQYF
CDR3 DNA: TGTGCCATCAGTGAGTCGAGGAGAACAGGGGGAGACGAGCAGTACTTC

D gene: TRBD1
J gene: TRBJ1-2
CDR3 length: 15
clone size: once
V gene: TRBV6-4
CDR3 protein: CASSEGQGEKHGYTF
CDR3 DNA: TGTGCCAGCAGTGAGGGACAGGGGGAAAAGCATGGCTACACCTTC

D gene: .
J gene: TRBJ2-6
CDR3 length: 18
clone size: .
V gene: TRBV4-1
CDR3 protein: CASSQAGDRRSGANVLTF
CDR3 DNA: TGCGCCAGCAGCCAAGCGGGGGACAGACGCTCTGGGGCCAACGTCCTGACTTTC

D gene: TRBD1
J gene: TRBJ2-7
CDR3 length: 14
clone size: .
V gene: TRBV7-2
CDR3 protein: CASSSRDRGYEQYF
CDR3 DNA: TGTGCCAGCAGCTCCCGGGACAGGGGCTACGAGCAGTACTTC

D gene: TRBD1
J gene: TRBJ2-7
CDR3 length: 16
clone size: once
V gene: TRBV27
CDR3 protein: CASSLLGQGEFMEQYF
CDR3 DNA: TGTGCCAGCAGTTTATTGGGACAGGGGGAATTTATGGAGCAGTACTTC

D gene: TRBD1
J gene: TRBJ2-2
CDR3 length: 15
clone size: .
V gene: TRBV7-8
CDR3 protein: CASSLGTGFTGELFF
CDR3 DNA: TGTGCCAGCAGCTTAGGGACAGGGTTCACCGGGGAGCTGTTTTTT

D gene: .
J gene: TRBJ1-3
CDR3 length: 20
clone size: once
V gene: TRBV5-3
CDR3 protein: CARSFQRTELKIRSGNTIYF
CDR3 DNA: TGTGCCAGAAGCTTCCAAAGGACAGAACTAAAGATCCGCTCTGGAAACACCATATATTTT

D gene: TRBD2
J gene: TRBJ2-1
CDR3 length: 14
clone size: .
V gene: TRBV9
CDR3 protein: CASSVGLAGALQFF
CDR3 DNA: TGTGCCAGCAGCGTAGGGCTAGCGGGGGCCCTGCAGTTCTTC

D gene: .
J gene: TRBJ2-7
CDR3 length: 13
clone size: once
V gene: TRBV5-1
CDR3 protein: CASSLAPFAEQYF
CDR3 DNA: TGCGCCAGCAGCTTGGCACCATTTGCCGAGCAGTACTTC

D gene: TRBD1
J gene: TRBJ1-3
CDR3 length: 14
clone size: .
V gene: TRBV30
CDR3 protein: CAWSTTGVGNTIYF
CDR3 DNA: TGTGCCTGGAGTACCACAGGGGTCGGAAACACCATATATTTT

D gene: .
J gene: TRBJ1-5
CDR3 length: 15
clone size: .
V gene: TRBV5-1
CDR3 protein: CASSLEGLSNQPQHF
CDR3 DNA: TGCGCCAGCAGCTTGGAGGGACTTAGCAATCAGCCCCAGCATTTT

D gene: .
J gene: TRBJ1-1
CDR3 length: 14
clone size: .
V gene: TRBV11-2
CDR3 protein: CASSFFEGNTEAFF
CDR3 DNA: TGTGCCAGCAGCTTCTTTGAAGGGAACACTGAAGCTTTCTTT

D gene: .
J gene: TRBJ1-1
CDR3 length: 13
clone size: .
V gene: TRBV7-9
CDR3 protein: CASILTPNTEAFF
CDR3 DNA: TGTGCCAGCATCCTAACACCGAACACTGAAGCTTTCTTT

D gene: .
J gene: TRBJ1-4
CDR3 length: 17
clone size: .
V gene: TRBV6-1
CDR3 protein: CASSEKIAASLDVGLFF
CDR3 DNA: TGTGCCAGCAGTGAAAAAATTGCGGCGTCCCTCGATGTAGGACTGTTTTTT

D gene: TRBD1
J gene: TRBJ2-7
CDR3 length: 17
clone size: .
V gene: TRBV28
CDR3 protein: CASSFRPSGTGAHEQYF
CDR3 DNA: TGTGCCAGCAGTTTCCGCCCCTCCGGGACAGGGGCCCACGAGCAGTACTTC

D gene: .
J gene: TRBJ1-2
CDR3 length: 14
clone size: .
V gene: TRBV6-5
CDR3 protein: CASSYSADDYGYTF
CDR3 DNA: TGTGCCAGCAGTTACTCGGCGGATGACTATGGCTACACCTTC

D gene: .
J gene: TRBJ1-2
CDR3 length: 13
clone size: .
V gene: TRBV27
CDR3 protein: CASSLSLAGGYTF
CDR3 DNA: TGTGCCAGCAGTTTATCGTTGGCGGGTGGCTACACCTTC

D gene: TRBD1
J gene: TRBJ1-4
CDR3 length: 15
clone size: .
V gene: TRBV7-3
CDR3 protein: CASSAPDREDEKLFF
CDR3 DNA: TGTGCCAGCAGCGCTCCTGACAGGGAAGATGAAAAACTGTTTTTT

D gene: TRBD1
J gene: TRBJ1-4
CDR3 length: 19
clone size: .
V gene: TRBV11-2
CDR3 protein: CASSLTSGTGVAGNEKLFF
CDR3 DNA: TGTGCCAGCAGCTTAACCTCCGGGACAGGGGTCGCGGGTAATGAAAAACTGTTTTTT

D gene: .
J gene: TRBJ1-2
CDR3 length: 15
clone size: .
V gene: TRBV21-1
CDR3 protein: CASSIGVPLDYGYTF
CDR3 DNA: TGTGCCAGCAGCATTGGGGTTCCCCTTGACTATGGCTACACCTTC

D gene: TRBD1
J gene: TRBJ2-1
CDR3 length: 15
clone size: .
V gene: TRBV9
CDR3 protein: CASSVEGATYNEQFF
CDR3 DNA: TGTGCCAGCAGCGTAGAGGGGGCTACCTACAATGAGCAGTTCTTC

D gene: TRBD2
J gene: TRBJ2-7
CDR3 length: 15
clone size: few
V gene: TRBV14
CDR3 protein: CASSEGLADFYEQYF
CDR3 DNA: TGTGCCAGCAGCGAGGGACTAGCGGACTTCTACGAGCAGTACTTC

D gene: .
J gene: TRBJ1-1
CDR3 length: 13
clone size: once
V gene: TRBV5-1
CDR3 protein: CASSLDRGSEAFF
CDR3 DNA: TGCGCCAGCAGCTTGGACCGGGGGAGTGAAGCTTTCTTT

D gene: .
J gene: TRBJ1-1
CDR3 length: 14
clone size: once
V gene: TRBV4-3
CDR3 protein: CASSQVGSNTEAFF
CDR3 DNA: TGCGCCAGCAGCCAAGTAGGCAGCAACACTGAAGCTTTCTTT

D gene: .
J gene: TRBJ2-1
CDR3 length: 14
clone size: .
V gene: TRBV28
CDR3 protein: CASSPGVSYNEQFF
CDR3 DNA: TGTGCCAGCAGTCCCGGGGTCTCCTACAATGAGCAGTTCTTC

D gene: .
J gene: TRBJ1-1
CDR3 length: 14
clone size: .
V gene: TRBV18
CDR3 protein: CASSPQDANTEAFF
CDR3 DNA: TGTGCCAGCTCACCACAGGACGCGAACACTGAAGCTTTCTTT

D gene: .
J gene: TRBJ2-7
CDR3 length: 13
clone size: .
V gene: TRBV30
CDR3 protein: CAWSVGGFDEQYF
CDR3 DNA: TGTGCCTGGAGTGTGGGCGGTTTCGACGAGCAGTACTTC

D gene: .
J gene: TRBJ1-3
CDR3 length: 13
clone size: .
V gene: TRBV30
CDR3 protein: CAWSVRPGNTIYF
CDR3 DNA: TGTGCCTGGAGTGTACGTCCGGGAAACACCATATATTTT

D gene: .
J gene: TRBJ2-1
CDR3 length: 15
clone size: .
V gene: TRBV18
CDR3 protein: CASSPETGLGNEQFF
CDR3 DNA: TGTGCCAGCTCACCAGAGACAGGACTAGGCAATGAGCAGTTCTTC

D gene: TRBD2
J gene: TRBJ2-7
CDR3 length: 15
clone size: .
V gene: TRBV7-9
CDR3 protein: CASSPRTSGRTEQYF
CDR3 DNA: TGTGCCAGCAGCCCCCGGACTAGCGGGAGAACCGAGCAGTACTTC

D gene: TRBD1
J gene: TRBJ2-5
CDR3 length: 15
clone size: .
V gene: TRBV4-1
CDR3 protein: CASSHPGQQQETQYF
CDR3 DNA: TGCGCCAGCAGCCACCCGGGACAGCAGCAAGAGACCCAGTACTTC

D gene: TRBD1
J gene: TRBJ2-6
CDR3 length: 17
clone size: .
V gene: TRBV2
CDR3 protein: CASSDGTAPLGANVLTF
CDR3 DNA: TGTGCCAGCAGTGATGGGACAGCGCCGTTAGGGGCCAACGTCCTGACTTTC

D gene: .
J gene: TRBJ2-1
CDR3 length: 11
clone size: .
V gene: TRBV20-1
CDR3 protein: CSARDKDEQFF
CDR3 DNA: TGCAGTGCTAGAGATAAGGATGAGCAGTTCTTC

D gene: .
J gene: TRBJ1-1
CDR3 length: 14
clone size: .
V gene: TRBV7-3
CDR3 protein: CASAVGLMNTEAFF
CDR3 DNA: TGTGCCAGCGCCGTTGGCCTTATGAACACTGAAGCTTTCTTT

D gene: TRBD1
J gene: TRBJ1-1
CDR3 length: 17
clone size: .
V gene: TRBV12-5
CDR3 protein: CASGLTSRTGERAEAFF
CDR3 DNA: TGTGCTAGTGGTTTGACCAGCCGGACAGGGGAGAGGGCTGAAGCTTTCTTT

D gene: TRBD1
J gene: TRBJ1-2
CDR3 length: 13
clone size: .
V gene: TRBV5-6
CDR3 protein: CASSPGTGKSYTF
CDR3 DNA: TGTGCCAGCAGCCCCGGGACAGGGAAGAGCTACACCTTC

D gene: .
J gene: TRBJ2-3
CDR3 length: 13
clone size: .
V gene: TRBV18
CDR3 protein: CASSPPVTDTQYF
CDR3 DNA: TGTGCCAGCTCACCACCGGTCACAGATACGCAGTATTTT

D gene: TRBD2
J gene: TRBJ2-3
CDR3 length: 15
clone size: .
V gene: TRBV7-9
CDR3 protein: CASSLVAGFTDTQYF
CDR3 DNA: TGTGCCAGCAGCTTAGTAGCGGGATTCACAGATACGCAGTATTTT

D gene: TRBD2
J gene: TRBJ2-2
CDR3 length: 15
clone size: .
V gene: TRBV6-6
CDR3 protein: CASRQGLAGGGELFF
CDR3 DNA: TGTGCCAGCAGACAAGGACTAGCGGGGGGTGGGGAGCTGTTTTTT

D gene: .
J gene: TRBJ1-4
CDR3 length: 12
clone size: .
V gene: TRBV27
CDR3 protein: CASGQVNEKLFF
CDR3 DNA: TGTGCCAGCGGGCAAGTTAATGAAAAACTGTTTTTT

D gene: .
J gene: TRBJ1-6
CDR3 length: 14
clone size: .
V gene: TRBV19
CDR3 protein: CASSNGQGNSPLHF
CDR3 DNA: TGTGCCAGTAGTAACGGGCAGGGGAATTCACCCCTCCACTTT

D gene: TRBD2
J gene: TRBJ2-4
CDR3 length: 16
clone size: .
V gene: TRBV9
CDR3 protein: CASSALAGGVKNIQYF
CDR3 DNA: TGTGCCAGCAGCGCACTAGCGGGAGGTGTCAAAAACATTCAGTACTTC

D gene: .
J gene: TRBJ1-1
CDR3 length: 15
clone size: .
V gene: TRBV6-1
CDR3 protein: CASSEDGRGGTEAFF
CDR3 DNA: TGTGCCAGCAGTGAAGATGGGAGGGGTGGCACTGAAGCTTTCTTT

D gene: .
J gene: TRBJ2-1
CDR3 length: 13
clone size: .
V gene: TRBV30
CDR3 protein: CAWLPGPTSEQFF
CDR3 DNA: TGTGCCTGGCTCCCCGGGCCAACTAGTGAGCAGTTCTTC

D gene: .
J gene: TRBJ2-3
CDR3 length: 15
clone size: .
V gene: TRBV28
CDR3 protein: CASSPPLARAPGGYF
CDR3 DNA: TGTGCCAGCAGTCCCCCGTTGGCTAGGGCCCCCGGGGGGTATTTT

D gene: TRBD1
J gene: TRBJ1-6
CDR3 length: 15
clone size: .
V gene: TRBV13
CDR3 protein: CASSAKQGAYSPLHF
CDR3 DNA: TGTGCCAGCAGCGCCAAGCAGGGGGCGTATTCACCCCTCCACTTT

D gene: .
J gene: TRBJ1-5
CDR3 length: 15
clone size: .
V gene: TRBV15
CDR3 protein: CATSRDRSPNQPQHF
CDR3 DNA: TGTGCCACCAGCAGAGATCGGTCTCCCAATCAGCCCCAGCATTTT

D gene: .
J gene: TRBJ1-3
CDR3 length: 15
clone size: .
V gene: TRBV11-3
CDR3 protein: CASSLDPALGNTIYF
CDR3 DNA: TGTGCCAGCAGCTTAGATCCGGCACTCGGAAACACCATATATTTT

D gene: TRBD1
J gene: TRBJ1-5
CDR3 length: 15
clone size: .
V gene: TRBV10-2
CDR3 protein: CARYPTGETNQPQHF
CDR3 DNA: TGCGCCAGGTACCCGACAGGGGAAACAAATCAGCCCCAGCATTTT

D gene: TRBD2
J gene: TRBJ2-7
CDR3 length: 12
clone size: .
V gene: TRBV10-3
CDR3 protein: CATTSGSYEQYF
CDR3 DNA: TGTGCCACCACTAGCGGCTCCTACGAGCAGTACTTC

D gene: TRBD1
J gene: TRBJ1-2
CDR3 length: 15
clone size: once
V gene: TRBV9
CDR3 protein: CASSVAPQGADGYTF
CDR3 DNA: TGTGCCAGCAGCGTAGCTCCGCAGGGGGCAGATGGCTACACCTTC